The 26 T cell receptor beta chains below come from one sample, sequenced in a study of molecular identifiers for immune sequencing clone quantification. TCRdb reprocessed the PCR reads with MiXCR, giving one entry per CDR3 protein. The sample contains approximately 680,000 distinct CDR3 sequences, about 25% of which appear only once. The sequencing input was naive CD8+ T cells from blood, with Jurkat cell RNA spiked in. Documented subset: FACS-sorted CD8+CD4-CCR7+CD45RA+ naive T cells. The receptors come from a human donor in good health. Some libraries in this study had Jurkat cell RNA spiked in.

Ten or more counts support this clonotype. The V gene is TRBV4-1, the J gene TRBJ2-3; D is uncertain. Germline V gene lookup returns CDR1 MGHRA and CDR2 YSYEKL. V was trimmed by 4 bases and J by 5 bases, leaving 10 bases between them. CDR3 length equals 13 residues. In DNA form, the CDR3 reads TGCGCCAGCAGCCGCCTTCCCGAAGATACGCAGTATTTT. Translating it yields CASSRLPEDTQYF.

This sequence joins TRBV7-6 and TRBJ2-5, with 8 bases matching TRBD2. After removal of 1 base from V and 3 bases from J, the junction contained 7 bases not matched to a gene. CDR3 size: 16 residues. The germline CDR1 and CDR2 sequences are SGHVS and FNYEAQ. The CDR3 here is CASSLEVAGLEETQYF. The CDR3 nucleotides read TGTGCCAGCAGCTTAGAGGTAGCGGGATTGGAAGAGACCCAGTACTTC. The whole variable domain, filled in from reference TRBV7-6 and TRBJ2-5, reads GAGVSQSPRYKVTKRGQDVALRCDPISGHVSLYWYRQALGQGPEFLTYFNYEAQQDKSGLPNDRFSAERPEGSISTLTIQRTEQRDSAMYRCASSLEVAGLEETQYFGPGTRLLVL.

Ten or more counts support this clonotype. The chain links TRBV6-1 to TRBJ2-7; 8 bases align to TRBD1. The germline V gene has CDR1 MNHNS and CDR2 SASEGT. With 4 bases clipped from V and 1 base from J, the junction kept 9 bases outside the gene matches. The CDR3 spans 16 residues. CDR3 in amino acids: CASSGGRQGNSYEQYF. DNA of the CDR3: TGTGCCAGCAGTGGGGGTCGACAGGGGAATTCCTACGAGCAGTACTTC.

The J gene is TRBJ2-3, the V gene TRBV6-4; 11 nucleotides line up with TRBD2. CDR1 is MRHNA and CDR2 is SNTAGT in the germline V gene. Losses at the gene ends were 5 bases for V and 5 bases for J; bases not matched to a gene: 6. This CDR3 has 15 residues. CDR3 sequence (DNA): TGTGCCAGCAGTTATAGCGGGGGGGCTGGAGATACGCAGTATTTT. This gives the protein CASSYSGGAGDTQYF.

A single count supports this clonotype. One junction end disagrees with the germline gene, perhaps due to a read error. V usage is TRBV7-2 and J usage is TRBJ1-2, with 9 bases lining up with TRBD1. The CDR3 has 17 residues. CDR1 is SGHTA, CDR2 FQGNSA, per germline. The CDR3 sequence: CASGLSPFTGGGYGYTF. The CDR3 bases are TGTGCCAGCGGCTTATCTCCTTTCACAGGGGGCGGCTATGGCTACACCTTC.

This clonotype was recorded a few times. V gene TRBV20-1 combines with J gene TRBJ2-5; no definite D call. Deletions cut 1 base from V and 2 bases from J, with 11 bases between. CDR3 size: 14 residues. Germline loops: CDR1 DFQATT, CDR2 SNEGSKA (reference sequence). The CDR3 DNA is TGCAGTGCTAGAGGGGCAGGCCTTCAAGAGACCCAGTACTTC. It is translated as CSARGAGLQETQYF.

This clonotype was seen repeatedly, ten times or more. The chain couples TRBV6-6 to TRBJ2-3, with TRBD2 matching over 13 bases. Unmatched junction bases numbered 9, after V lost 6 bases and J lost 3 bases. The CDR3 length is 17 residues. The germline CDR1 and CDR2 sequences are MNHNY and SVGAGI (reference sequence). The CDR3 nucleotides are TGTGCCAGCAGCCAGATGGGACTAGCGGGGCTTACAGATACGCAGTATTTT. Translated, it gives CASSQMGLAGLTDTQYF.

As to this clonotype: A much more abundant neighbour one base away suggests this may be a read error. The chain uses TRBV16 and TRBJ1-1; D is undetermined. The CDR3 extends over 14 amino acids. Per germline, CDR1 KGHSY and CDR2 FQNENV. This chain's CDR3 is CASNHPTRATEASF. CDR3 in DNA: TGTGCCAGCAACCACCCTACCCGGGCCACTGAAGCTTCCTTT.

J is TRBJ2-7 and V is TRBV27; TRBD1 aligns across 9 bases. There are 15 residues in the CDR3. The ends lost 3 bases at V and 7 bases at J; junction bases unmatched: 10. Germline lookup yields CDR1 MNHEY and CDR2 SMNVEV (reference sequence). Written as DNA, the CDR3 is TGTGCCAGCAGTTTTGGGACAGGGACCCCCTCTGAGCAGTACTTC. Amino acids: CASSFGTGTPSEQYF.

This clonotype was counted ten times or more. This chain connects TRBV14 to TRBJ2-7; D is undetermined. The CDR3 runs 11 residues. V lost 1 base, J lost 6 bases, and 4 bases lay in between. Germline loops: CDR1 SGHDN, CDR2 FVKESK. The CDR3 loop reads CASSQGPEQYF. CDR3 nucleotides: TGTGCCAGCAGCCAAGGCCCCGAGCAGTACTTC.

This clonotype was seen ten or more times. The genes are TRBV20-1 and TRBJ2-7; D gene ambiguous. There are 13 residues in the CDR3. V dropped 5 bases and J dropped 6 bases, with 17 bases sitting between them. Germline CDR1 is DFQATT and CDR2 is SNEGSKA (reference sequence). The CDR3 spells CSAGPPGGREQYF. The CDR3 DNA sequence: TGCAGTGCTGGGCCCCCGGGTGGCCGCGAGCAGTACTTC.

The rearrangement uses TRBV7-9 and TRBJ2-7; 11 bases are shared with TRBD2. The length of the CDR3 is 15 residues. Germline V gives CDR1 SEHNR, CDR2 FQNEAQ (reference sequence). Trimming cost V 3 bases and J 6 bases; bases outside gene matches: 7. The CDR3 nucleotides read TGTGCCAGCAGCTTGGGGGCTAGCGGGAGGCCCGAGCAGTACTTC. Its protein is CASSLGASGRPEQYF.

The CDR3: CASYFGLAGVVLTGELFF. CDR3 DNA sequence: TGTGCCAGCTACTTCGGACTAGCGGGAGTTGTACTCACCGGGGAGCTGTTTTTT. The chain links TRBV12-3 or TRBV12-4 to TRBJ2-2; 13 positions match TRBD2. J gave up 4 bases and V 8 bases, and 13 bases lay outside the gene matches. The CDR3 runs 18 residues.

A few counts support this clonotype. DNA for the CDR3: TGTGCCAGCAGCTACGTGAGACCGAACACTGAAGCTTTCTTT. This gives the protein CASSYVRPNTEAFF. The V and J genes are TRBV7-9 and TRBJ1-1, with no clear D. The V gene lost 4 bases and the J gene lost 1 base, with 10 bases spanning the gap. The germline V gene has CDR1 SEHNR and CDR2 FQNEAQ (reference sequence). This CDR3 region has 14 residues.

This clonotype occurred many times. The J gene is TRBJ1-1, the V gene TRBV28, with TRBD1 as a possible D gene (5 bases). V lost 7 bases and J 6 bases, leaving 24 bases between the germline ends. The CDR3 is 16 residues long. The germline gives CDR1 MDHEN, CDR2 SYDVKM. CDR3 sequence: CASTQDEAGSWAEAFF. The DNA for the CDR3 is TGTGCCAGCACTCAAGATGAGGCAGGGTCTTGGGCTGAAGCTTTCTTT. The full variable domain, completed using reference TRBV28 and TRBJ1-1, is DVKVTQSSRYLVKRTGEKVFLECVQDMDHENMFWYRQDPGLGLRLIYFSYDVKMKEKGDIPEGYSVSREKKERFSLILESASTNQTSMYLCASTQDEAGSWAEAFFGQGTRLTVV.

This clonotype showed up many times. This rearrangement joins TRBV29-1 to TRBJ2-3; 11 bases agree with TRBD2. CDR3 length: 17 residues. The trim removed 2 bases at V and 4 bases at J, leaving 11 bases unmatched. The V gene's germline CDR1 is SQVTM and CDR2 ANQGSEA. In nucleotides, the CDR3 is TGCAGCGTTGAATCTAGCGGGAGGACCCCACGGGCAGATACGCAGTATTTT. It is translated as CSVESSGRTPRADTQYF.

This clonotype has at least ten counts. The CDR3 is CASSQGWGTAYTEAFF. In DNA, the CDR3 is TGTGCCAGCAGCCAAGGTTGGGGGACGGCGTACACTGAAGCTTTCTTT. The J gene is TRBJ1-1, the V gene TRBV3-1; the D gene is possibly TRBD1 (5 bases). CDR1 LGHDT and CDR2 YNNKEL come from the germline V gene (reference sequence). The germline V and J ends were trimmed by 1 base and 3 bases, with 15 bases remaining between them. The CDR3 loop spans 16 amino acids.

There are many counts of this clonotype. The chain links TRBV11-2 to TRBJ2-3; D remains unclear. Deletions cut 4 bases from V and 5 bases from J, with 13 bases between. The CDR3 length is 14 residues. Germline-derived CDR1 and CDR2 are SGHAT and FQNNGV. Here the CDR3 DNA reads TGTGCCAGCAGCTCGTACAGCGAAGTAGATACGCAGTATTTT. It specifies CASSSYSEVDTQYF. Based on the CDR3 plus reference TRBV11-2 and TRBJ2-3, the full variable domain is EAGVAQSPRYKIIEKRQSVAFWCNPISGHATLYWYQQILGQGPKLLIQFQNNGVVDDSQLPKDRFSAERLKGVDSTLKIQPAKLEDSAVYLCASSSYSEVDTQYFGPGTRLTVL.

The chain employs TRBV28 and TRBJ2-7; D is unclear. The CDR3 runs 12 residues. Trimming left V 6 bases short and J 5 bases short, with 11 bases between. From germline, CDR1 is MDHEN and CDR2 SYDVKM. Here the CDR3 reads CASRPSGNEQYF. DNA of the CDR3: TGTGCCAGCAGGCCATCAGGTAACGAGCAGTACTTC.

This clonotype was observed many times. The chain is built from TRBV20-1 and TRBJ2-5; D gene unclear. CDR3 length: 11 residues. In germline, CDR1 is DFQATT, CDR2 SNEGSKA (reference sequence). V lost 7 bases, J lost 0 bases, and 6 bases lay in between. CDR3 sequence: CSGAYQETQYF. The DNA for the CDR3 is TGCAGTGGGGCCTACCAAGAGACCCAGTACTTC.

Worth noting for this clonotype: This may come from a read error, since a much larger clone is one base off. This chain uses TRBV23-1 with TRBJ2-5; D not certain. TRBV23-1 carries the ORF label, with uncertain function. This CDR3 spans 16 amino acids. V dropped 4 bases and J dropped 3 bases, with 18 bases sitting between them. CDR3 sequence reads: CASSRHPGWRKETQYF. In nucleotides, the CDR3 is TGCGCCAGCAGTCGCCACCCCGGGTGGCGGAAAGAGACCCAGTACTTC.

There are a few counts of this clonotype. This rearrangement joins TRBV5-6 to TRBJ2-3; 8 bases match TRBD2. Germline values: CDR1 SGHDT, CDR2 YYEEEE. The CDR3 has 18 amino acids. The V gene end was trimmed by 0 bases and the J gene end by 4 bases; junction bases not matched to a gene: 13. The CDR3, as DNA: TGTGCCAGCAGCTTGGCGGGTTTGAGCGGGAGTTCTTCAGATACGCAGTATTTT. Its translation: CASSLAGLSGSSSDTQYF.

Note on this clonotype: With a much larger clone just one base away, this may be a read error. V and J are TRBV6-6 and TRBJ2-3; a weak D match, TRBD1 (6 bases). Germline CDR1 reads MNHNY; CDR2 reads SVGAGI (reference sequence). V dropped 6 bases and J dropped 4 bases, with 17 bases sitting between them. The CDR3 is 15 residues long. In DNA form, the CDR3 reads TGTGCCAGCAGAAATGGATACAGGGTTCCAGATACGCAGTATTTT. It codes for CASRNGYRVPDTQYF.

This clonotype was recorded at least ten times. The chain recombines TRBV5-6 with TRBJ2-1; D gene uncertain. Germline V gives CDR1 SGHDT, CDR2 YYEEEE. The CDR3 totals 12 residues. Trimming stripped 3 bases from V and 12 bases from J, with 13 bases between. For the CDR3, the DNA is TGTGCCAGCAGCTCCGGGCCTCCGACGCAGTTCTTC. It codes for CASSSGPPTQFF. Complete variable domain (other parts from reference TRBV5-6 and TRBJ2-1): DAGVTQSPTHLIKTRGQQVTLRCSPKSGHDTVSWYQQALGQGPQFIFQYYEEEERQRGNFPDRFSGHQFPNYSSELNVNALLLGDSALYLCASSSGPPTQFFGPGTRLTVL.

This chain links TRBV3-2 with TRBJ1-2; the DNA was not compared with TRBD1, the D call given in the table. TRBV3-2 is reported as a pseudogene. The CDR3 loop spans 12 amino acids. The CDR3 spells CASSQHARDYTF. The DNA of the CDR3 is TGTGCCAGCAGCCAACACGCCCGGGACTACACCTTC.

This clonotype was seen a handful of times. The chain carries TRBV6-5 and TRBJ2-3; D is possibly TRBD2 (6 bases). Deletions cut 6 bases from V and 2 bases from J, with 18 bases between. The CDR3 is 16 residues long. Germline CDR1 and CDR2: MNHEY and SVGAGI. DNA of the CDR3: TGTGCCAGCAGCCCCGACACGGGACTGCCCACAGATACGCAGTATTTT. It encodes CASSPDTGLPTDTQYF.